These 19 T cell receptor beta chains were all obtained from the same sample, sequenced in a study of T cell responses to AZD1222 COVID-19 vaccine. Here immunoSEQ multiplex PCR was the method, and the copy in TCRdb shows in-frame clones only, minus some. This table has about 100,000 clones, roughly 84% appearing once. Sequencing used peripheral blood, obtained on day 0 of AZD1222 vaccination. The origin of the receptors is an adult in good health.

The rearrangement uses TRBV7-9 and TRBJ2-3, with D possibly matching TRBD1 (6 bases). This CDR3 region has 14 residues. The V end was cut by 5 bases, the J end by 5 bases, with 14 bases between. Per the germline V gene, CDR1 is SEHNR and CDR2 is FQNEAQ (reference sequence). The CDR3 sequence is CASSGDTARDTQYF. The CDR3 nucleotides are TGTGCCAGCAGCGGGGACACGGCAAGAGATACGCAGTATTTT. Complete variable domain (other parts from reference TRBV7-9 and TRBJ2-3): DTGVSQNPRHKITKRGQNVTFRCDPISEHNRLYWYRQTLGQGPEFLTYFQNEAQLEKSRLLSDRFSAERPKGSFSTLEIQRTEQGDSAMYLCASSGDTARDTQYFGPGTRLTVL.

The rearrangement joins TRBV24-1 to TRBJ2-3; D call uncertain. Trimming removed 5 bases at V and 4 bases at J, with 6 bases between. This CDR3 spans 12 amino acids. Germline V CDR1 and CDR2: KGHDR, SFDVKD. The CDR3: CATSAGADTQYF. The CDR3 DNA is TGTGCCACCAGTGCTGGCGCAGATACGCAGTATTTT.

This CDR3 reads CASSIGGNGANVLTF. The CDR3 DNA reads TGTGCCAGTAGTATAGGAGGGAATGGGGCCAACGTCCTGACTTTC. The rearrangement uses TRBV19 and TRBJ2-6, with D tentatively TRBD2 (5 bases). CDR3 length: 15 residues. Germline values: CDR1 LNHDA, CDR2 SQIVND (reference sequence). The V gene lost 1 base and the J gene lost 3 bases, with 7 bases spanning the gap.

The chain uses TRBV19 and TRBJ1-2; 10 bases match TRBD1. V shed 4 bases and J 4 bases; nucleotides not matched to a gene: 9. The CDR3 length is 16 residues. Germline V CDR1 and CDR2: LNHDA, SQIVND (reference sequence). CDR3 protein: CASSTGTGVIGYGYTF. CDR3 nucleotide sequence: TGTGCCAGTAGTACCGGGACAGGGGTTATTGGCTATGGCTACACCTTC. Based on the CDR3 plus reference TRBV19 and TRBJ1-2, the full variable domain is DGGITQSPKYLFRKEGQNVTLSCEQNLNHDAMYWYRQDPGQGLRLIYYSQIVNDFQKGDIAEGYSVSREKKESFPLTVTSAQKNPTAFYLCASSTGTGVIGYGYTFGSGTRLTVV.

CDR3 in amino acids: CASSTGGPGDTQYF. The CDR3 nucleotides are TGCGCCAGCAGCACGGGGGGGCCAGGGGATACGCAGTATTTT. The V and J genes are TRBV5-1 and TRBJ2-3; 8 bases match TRBD2. Trimming removed 4 bases from V and 6 bases from J; junction bases left unmatched: 7. This CDR3 has 14 amino acids. The germline CDR1 and CDR2 sequences are SGHRS and YFSETQ.

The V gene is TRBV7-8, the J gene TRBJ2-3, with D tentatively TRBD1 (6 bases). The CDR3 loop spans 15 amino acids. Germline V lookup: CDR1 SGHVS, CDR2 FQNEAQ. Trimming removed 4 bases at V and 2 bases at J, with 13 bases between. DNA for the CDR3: TGTGCCAGCAGCTCCTTCCGGACAGTCACAGATACGCAGTATTTT. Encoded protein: CASSSFRTVTDTQYF.

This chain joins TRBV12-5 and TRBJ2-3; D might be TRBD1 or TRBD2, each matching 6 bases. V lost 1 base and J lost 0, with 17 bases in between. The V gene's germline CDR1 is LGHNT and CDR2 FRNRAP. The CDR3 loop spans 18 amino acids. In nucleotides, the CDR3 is TGTGCTAGTGGTTTGGACCCCCTGGGGGGCCTTAGCACAGATACGCAGTATTTT. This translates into CASGLDPLGGLSTDTQYF.

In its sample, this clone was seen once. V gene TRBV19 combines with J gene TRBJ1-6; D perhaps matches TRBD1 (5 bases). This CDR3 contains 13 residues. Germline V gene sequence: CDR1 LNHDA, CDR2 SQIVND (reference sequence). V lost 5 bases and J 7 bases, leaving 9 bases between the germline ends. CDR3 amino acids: CASSPGANSPLHF. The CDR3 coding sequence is TGTGCCAGTAGTCCCGGGGCCAATTCACCCCTCCACTTT.

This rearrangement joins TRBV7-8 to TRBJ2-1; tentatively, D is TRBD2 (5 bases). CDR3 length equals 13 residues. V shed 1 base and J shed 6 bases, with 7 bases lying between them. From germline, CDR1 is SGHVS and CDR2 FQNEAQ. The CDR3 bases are TGTGCCAGCAGCTTAGGGGGAGTCAATGAGCAGTTCTTC. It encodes CASSLGGVNEQFF.

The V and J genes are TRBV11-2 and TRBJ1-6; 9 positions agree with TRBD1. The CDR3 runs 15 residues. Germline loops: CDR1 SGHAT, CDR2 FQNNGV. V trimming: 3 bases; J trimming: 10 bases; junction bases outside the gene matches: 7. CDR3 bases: TGTGCCAGCAGCTTGGGAACAGGGGGCATCTCACCCCTCCACTTT. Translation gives CASSLGTGGISPLHF.

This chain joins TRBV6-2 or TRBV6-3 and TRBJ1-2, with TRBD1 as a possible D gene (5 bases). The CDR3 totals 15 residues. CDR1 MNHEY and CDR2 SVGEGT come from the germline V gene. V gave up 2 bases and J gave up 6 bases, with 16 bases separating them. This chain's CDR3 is CASSYRQGGVDGYTF. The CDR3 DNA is TGTGCCAGCAGTTACCGCCAGGGTGGAGTGGATGGCTACACCTTC.

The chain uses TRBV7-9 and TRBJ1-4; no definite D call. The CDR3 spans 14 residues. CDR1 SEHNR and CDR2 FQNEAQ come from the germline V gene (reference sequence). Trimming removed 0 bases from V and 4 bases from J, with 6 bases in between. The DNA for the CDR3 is TGTGCCAGCAGCTTAGCTCCGAGTAATGAAAAACTGTTTTTT. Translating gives CASSLAPSNEKLFF. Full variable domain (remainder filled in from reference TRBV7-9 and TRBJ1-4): DTGVSQNPRHKITKRGQNVTFRCDPISEHNRLYWYRQTLGQGPEFLTYFQNEAQLEKSRLLSDRFSAERPKGSFSTLEIQRTEQGDSAMYLCASSLAPSNEKLFFGSGTQLSVL.

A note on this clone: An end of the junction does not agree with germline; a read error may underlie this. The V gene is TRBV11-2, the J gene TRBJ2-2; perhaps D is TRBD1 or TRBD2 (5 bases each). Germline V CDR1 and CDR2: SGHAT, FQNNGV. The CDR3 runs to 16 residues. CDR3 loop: CASSAHGTPKTGELFF. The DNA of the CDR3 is TGTGCCAGCAGCGCGCACGGGACCCCGAAAACCGGGGAGCTGTTTTTT.

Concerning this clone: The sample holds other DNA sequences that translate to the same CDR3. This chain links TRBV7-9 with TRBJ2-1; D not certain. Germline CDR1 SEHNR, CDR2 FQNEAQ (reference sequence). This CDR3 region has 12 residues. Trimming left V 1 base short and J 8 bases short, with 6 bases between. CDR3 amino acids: CASSLGRDEQFF. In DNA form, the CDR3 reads TGTGCCAGCAGCTTAGGCCGGGATGAGCAGTTCTTC. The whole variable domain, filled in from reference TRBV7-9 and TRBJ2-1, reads DTGVSQNPRHKITKRGQNVTFRCDPISEHNRLYWYRQTLGQGPEFLTYFQNEAQLEKSRLLSDRFSAERPKGSFSTLEIQRTEQGDSAMYLCASSLGRDEQFFGPGTRLTVL.

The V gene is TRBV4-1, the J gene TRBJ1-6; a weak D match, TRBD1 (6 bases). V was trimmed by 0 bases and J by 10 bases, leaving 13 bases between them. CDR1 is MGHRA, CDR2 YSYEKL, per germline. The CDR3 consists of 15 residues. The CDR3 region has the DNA TGCGCCAGCAGCCAAGATCCAGGGACACAATCACCCCTCCACTTT. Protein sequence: CASSQDPGTQSPLHF.

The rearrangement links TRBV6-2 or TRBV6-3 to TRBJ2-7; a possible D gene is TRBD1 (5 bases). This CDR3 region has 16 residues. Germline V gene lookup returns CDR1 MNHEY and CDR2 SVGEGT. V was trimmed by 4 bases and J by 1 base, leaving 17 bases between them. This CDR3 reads CASSSLRVARSYEQYF. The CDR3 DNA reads TGTGCCAGCAGTTCCCTCAGGGTGGCGAGGTCCTACGAGCAGTACTTC.

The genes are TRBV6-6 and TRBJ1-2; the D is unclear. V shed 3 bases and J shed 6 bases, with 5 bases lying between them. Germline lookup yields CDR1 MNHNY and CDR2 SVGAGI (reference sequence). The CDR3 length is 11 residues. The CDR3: CASSYLDGYTF. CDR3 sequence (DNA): TGTGCCAGCAGTTATCTAGATGGCTACACCTTC.

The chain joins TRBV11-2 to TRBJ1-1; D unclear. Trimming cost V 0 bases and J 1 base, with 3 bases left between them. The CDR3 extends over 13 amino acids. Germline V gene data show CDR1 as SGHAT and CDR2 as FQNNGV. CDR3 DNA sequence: TGTGCCAGCAGCTTAGAGAAGAACACTGAAGCTTTCTTT. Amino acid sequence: CASSLEKNTEAFF.

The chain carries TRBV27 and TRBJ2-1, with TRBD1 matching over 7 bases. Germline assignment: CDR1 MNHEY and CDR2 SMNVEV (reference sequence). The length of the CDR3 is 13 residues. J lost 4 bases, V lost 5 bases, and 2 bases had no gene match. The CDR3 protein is CASSQGQYNEQFF. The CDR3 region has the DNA TGTGCCAGCAGTCAGGGACAGTACAATGAGCAGTTCTTC.